This T cell receptor (beta chain) was obtained from a study of post-analysis software for immune sequencing data (dated by TCRdb to the mid-2010s). For context, the study as a whole: Recorded disease courses included relapsing-remitting, secondary progressive and progressive-relapsing multiple sclerosis, with some patients lacking subtype annotation. Patient repertoires were compared against about a dozen previously published healthy control repertoires from donors aged roughly 6 to 28 years. A subset of samples was prepared in parallel using single-end sample barcoding, then pooled and co-amplified after Illumina adapter ligation. Beyond this particular receptor, the publication reports: When samples were clustered directly using the F measure, samples prepared in the same batch co-clustered strongly, which prompted a batch-effect correction. Significantly lower normalized Chao1 diversity was found in multiple sclerosis patients than in controls, suggesting substantial peripheral T-cell clonal expansion. Patients showed significantly higher frequencies than controls for a handful of TRBV segments, among them TRBV5-6, TRBV5-1 and TRBV20-1. The multiple sclerosis patient group was slightly younger than the control group.

The library was obtained by PCR. Sequencing instrument: Illumina HiSeq 2500. Unique molecular identifiers were incorporated into TCR beta cDNA libraries to reduce PCR and sequencing biases. Roughly 0.5 million cDNA molecules were obtained per 1 to 10 million input T cells, so each molecule approximated one T cell. The same protocol used for the earlier healthy control dataset was applied to prepare and sequence the patient libraries. Within a given batch, samples were prepared together, multiplexed and sequenced on the same HiSeq lane. The authors processed their data as follows. MIGEC handled the raw barcoded reads, throwing out single-read molecular identifier groups before consensus assembly and CDR3 extraction. Clonotype tables were post-analysed with VDJtools, normalizing diversity by down-sampling all datasets to the smallest sample size. Repertoire overlap clustering matched CDR3 amino acid but not nucleotide sequences to correct batch-related cross-sample contamination. The raw public reads went through TCRdb reprocessing: fastp at Q25, MiXCR clone calling, in-frame beta chains kept. Rows are unified per CDR3 protein, each entry keeping the most common DNA and genes. TCRdb assigned the V and J calls; the authors' analysis was not used. The sample table lists 350,000 to 500,000 distinct CDR3 sequences, 35% to 45% of them with a count of one. 7.5% to 8.5% of the sample rests with the top ten.

To demonstrate the VDJtools post-analysis software, TCR beta repertoires were profiled from the peripheral blood of 10 to 15 young patients with multiple sclerosis. Multiple sclerosis patients were children and adolescents aged about 6 to 17 years. The CDR1 and CDR2 encoded by the germline V gene are MGHDK and SYGVNS. Inclusive of the bounding cysteine and phenylalanine, the CDR3 is 12 residues long. This entry keeps only the CDR3 DNA: 36 bases, framed from base 1. This clonotype occurred a few times. Its antigen is currently not known. No much larger clone exists at a distance of one base, and base qualities are not known.

The rearrangement combines TRBV25-1 with TRBJ2-5; 7 bases in between match TRBD1. Gene TRBJ2-7 matches the end of the DNA better, so the J call may be wrong. The material sequenced was blood. The clonotype comes from a girl between 2 and 10 years old with multiple sclerosis. CDR3 loop: CASSERGLEQYF. The nucleotide sequence reads TGTGCCAGCAGTGAAAGGGGGCTCGAGCAGTACTTC.